There are a few counts of the clone carrying this T cell receptor beta chain. Its antigen is still unknown. The Oncomine TCR Beta short-read assay sequenced DNA from cultured CD4+ T cells. TCRdb re-called the PCR reads through MiXCR, storing one row per CDR3 protein. The sample consists of 7,500 to 8,500 distinct CDR3 sequences, 21% of them appearing once. The data stem from a study of vaccination and CD4 T cells after COVID-19. The wider study: SARS-CoV-2 positivity in convalescent patients was established by nasal swab PCR; eight or nine had mild and one severe disease. A median of about 100 days (range 35 to 161) separated diagnosis from post-COVID sampling.

This CDR3 comprises 12 residues. Germline V gives CDR1 SEHNR, CDR2 FQNEAQ (reference sequence). The V and J ends lost 1 base and 4 bases respectively, with 4 bases between them. The treatment: approximately nine-day PBMC culture with coronavirus spike peptide pools or control peptides (ViraFEST assay). Each well received two million PBMCs, cultured with about 9.1 IU/ml IL-2 and about 10 ug/ml peptide pools. This chain joins TRBV7-9 and TRBJ1-2, with unresolved D. Here the sequenced sample was CD4+ T cells from blood, cultured in vitro, taken after SARS-CoV-2 vaccination. This sequence originates from a human donor who had recovered from COVID-19. The CDR3 reads CASSLVGYGYTF. As DNA, the CDR3 is TGTGCCAGCAGCTTAGTCGGCTATGGCTACACCTTC.